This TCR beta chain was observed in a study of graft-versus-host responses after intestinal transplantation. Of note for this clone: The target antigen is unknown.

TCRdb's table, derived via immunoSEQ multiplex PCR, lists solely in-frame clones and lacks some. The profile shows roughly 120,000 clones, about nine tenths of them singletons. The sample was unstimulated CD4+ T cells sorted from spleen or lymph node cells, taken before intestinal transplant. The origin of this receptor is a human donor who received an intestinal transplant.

Here the CDR3 reads CASSPAGVLMNTEAFF. As DNA, the CDR3 is TGCGCCAGCAGCCCGGCCGGGGTCCTCATGAACACTGAAGCTTTCTTT. J is TRBJ1-1 and V is TRBV5-1; D call uncertain. In germline, CDR1 is SGHRS, CDR2 YFSETQ. V lost 4 bases, J lost 0 bases, and 16 bases lay in between. This CDR3 is built from 16 residues.